This is a list of T cell receptor beta chains from one sample in a study of regulatory T cells in long-lasting Graves disease. TCRdb processed the multiplex PCR reads anew with MiXCR; each CDR3 protein has one entry. Here the sample spans roughly 530,000 distinct CDR3 sequences, 15% to 20% being singletons. Another study also made use of these data, one on T cells in Graves' hyperthyroidism and ophthalmopathy.

The material was peripheral blood mononuclear cells (PBMCs), obtained at new diagnosis, from a patient treated with antithyroid drugs. Receptors originate from a woman in her forties or fifties with Graves disease. Both conserved end residues are part of each CDR3. Each record gives: D gene, V gene, J gene, clone size, CDR3 DNA, CDR3 protein. The D gene is left open where the match is weak. Expanded clones get a size class; other rows say once, few or many, or leave the size out.

d_gene: NA
v_gene: TRBV2
j_gene: TRBJ1-1
abundance: many
CDR3nt: TGTGCCAGCAGTGCAAGTGGGATGCCTGAAGCTTTCTTT
CDR3aa: CASSASGMPEAFF

d_gene: TRBD2
v_gene: TRBV7-8
j_gene: TRBJ2-1
abundance: NA
CDR3nt: TGTGCCAGCAGCTTAGAGGGAGCGGGGAGCTCCTACAATGAGCAGTTCTTC
CDR3aa: CASSLEGAGSSYNEQFF

d_gene: TRBD1
v_gene: TRBV11-2
j_gene: TRBJ1-2
abundance: many
CDR3nt: TGTGCCAGCAGCGCGTACCTGACAGGGGGAGGCTATGGCTACACCTTC
CDR3aa: CASSAYLTGGGYGYTF

d_gene: NA
v_gene: TRBV19
j_gene: TRBJ1-5
abundance: NA
CDR3nt: TGTGCCAGTCGTTGGGGCGCGGGGAGCAATCAGCCCCAGCATTTT
CDR3aa: CASRWGAGSNQPQHF

d_gene: TRBD1
v_gene: TRBV10-1
j_gene: TRBJ2-1
abundance: NA
CDR3nt: TGCGCCAGCAGTGGAGAGGGACAGGTCCAAGCCGGTGAGCAGTTCTTC
CDR3aa: CASSGEGQVQAGEQFF

d_gene: NA
v_gene: TRBV5-4
j_gene: TRBJ2-7
abundance: NA
CDR3nt: TGTGCCAGCAGCCCTCTTCCCCGCCCTGGGGAAATCTCCGAGCAGTACTTC
CDR3aa: CASSPLPRPGEISEQYF

d_gene: TRBD1
v_gene: TRBV6-2/TRBV6-3
j_gene: TRBJ2-7
abundance: many
CDR3nt: TGTGCCAGCAAAACCGGGACAGGGTCCTACGAGCAGTACTTC
CDR3aa: CASKTGTGSYEQYF

d_gene: NA
v_gene: TRBV10-3
j_gene: TRBJ2-7
abundance: few
CDR3nt: TGTGCCATCAGGGGGGGACAGAGCTCCTACGAGCAGTACTTC
CDR3aa: CAIRGGQSSYEQYF

d_gene: NA
v_gene: TRBV4-1
j_gene: TRBJ1-5
abundance: NA
CDR3nt: TGCGCCAGCAGCCCCCAGATCCTTAATCAGCCCCAGCATTTT
CDR3aa: CASSPQILNQPQHF

d_gene: NA
v_gene: TRBV6-1
j_gene: TRBJ1-2
abundance: many
CDR3nt: TGTGCCAGCAGCCACTCAGGGAAGGATGGCTACACCTTC
CDR3aa: CASSHSGKDGYTF

d_gene: NA
v_gene: TRBV5-6
j_gene: TRBJ2-2
abundance: NA
CDR3nt: TGTGCCAGCAGCTTGGTCCACAGGGTGAGAAACACCGGGGAGCTGTTTTTT
CDR3aa: CASSLVHRVRNTGELFF

d_gene: NA
v_gene: TRBV18
j_gene: TRBJ2-7
abundance: many
CDR3nt: TGTGCCAGCTCACCCTTGACAGGCGGCGAGCAGTACTTC
CDR3aa: CASSPLTGGEQYF

d_gene: NA
v_gene: TRBV5-1
j_gene: TRBJ2-7
abundance: few
CDR3nt: TGCGCCAGCAGCTTGGCCGGGGCAACCAGCTACGAGCAGTACTTC
CDR3aa: CASSLAGATSYEQYF

d_gene: NA
v_gene: TRBV20-1
j_gene: TRBJ2-1
abundance: NA
CDR3nt: TGCAGTGCTAGTCCATACTCGAACAATGAGCAGTTCTTC
CDR3aa: CSASPYSNNEQFF

d_gene: TRBD1
v_gene: TRBV28
j_gene: TRBJ1-2
abundance: many
CDR3nt: TGTGCCAGCAGCCGGTGGGCAGGGGGTGGGTATGGCTACACCTTC
CDR3aa: CASSRWAGGGYGYTF

d_gene: TRBD2
v_gene: TRBV19
j_gene: TRBJ2-2
abundance: few
CDR3nt: TGTGCCAGTAGTTTACCTAGCGGGACCGGCCGGGAGCTGTTTTTT
CDR3aa: CASSLPSGTGRELFF

d_gene: TRBD1
v_gene: TRBV7-2
j_gene: TRBJ2-7
abundance: few
CDR3nt: TGTGCCAGCAGTCAGGACAGGGGGCGCGAGTACTTC
CDR3aa: CASSQDRGREYF

d_gene: TRBD1
v_gene: TRBV7-9
j_gene: TRBJ2-7
abundance: many
CDR3nt: TGTGCCAGCAGCGTTAGGAGACAGGGAAGACACGAGCAGTACTTC
CDR3aa: CASSVRRQGRHEQYF

d_gene: NA
v_gene: TRBV7-3
j_gene: TRBJ2-2
abundance: NA
CDR3nt: TGTGCCAGCAGCTTAAACGGGGGAGGAAACACCGGGGAGCTGTTTTTT
CDR3aa: CASSLNGGGNTGELFF

d_gene: NA
v_gene: TRBV29-1
j_gene: TRBJ2-5
abundance: NA
CDR3nt: TGCAGTGCAGGGGGGCAAGAGACCCAGTACTTC
CDR3aa: CSAGGQETQYF

d_gene: NA
v_gene: TRBV5-1
j_gene: TRBJ1-2
abundance: NA
CDR3nt: TGCGCCAGCAGCGGCTCGGGGGGAGCTAACTATGGCTACACCTTC
CDR3aa: CASSGSGGANYGYTF

d_gene: TRBD1
v_gene: TRBV20-1
j_gene: TRBJ1-1
abundance: many
CDR3nt: TGCAGTGCTAAGGGGGCGGGGAGGGACCTGAACACTGAAGCTTTCTTT
CDR3aa: CSAKGAGRDLNTEAFF